This T cell receptor beta chain was captured in a study of blood T cell repertoires in COVID-19. Study summary: COVID-19 samples, acute and convalescent, were from the United States, Italy and Spain. The analysed material was cDNA or gDNA that came from T cells, B-cell-depleted T cells, or PBMCs.

Per the authors' pipeline: Amplification of reference gene primers was used by the study to estimate nucleated cell counts. Some clones are missing from TCRdb's copy, which holds only in-frame ones; the method was immunoSEQ multiplex PCR. D and trimming come from the DNA, and the V and J calls and clone size come from that table. Of roughly 130,000 clones listed, roughly 84% were seen once; the top ten hold roughly an eighth. The CDR3 has 12 amino acids. Germline V gives CDR1 SGHAT, CDR2 FQNNGV. V was cut by 8 bases and J by 1 base, with 8 bases left in between. This receptor was identified in a woman under 40 who had recovered from COVID-19. Source material: peripheral blood. V usage is TRBV11-2 and J usage is TRBJ1-1; D unclear. Here the CDR3 DNA reads TGTGCCAGCGTCTATGGGAACACTGAAGCTTTCTTT. Residues: CASVYGNTEAFF. Full variable domain (missing parts from reference TRBV11-2 and TRBJ1-1): EAGVAQSPRYKIIEKRQSVAFWCNPISGHATLYWYQQILGQGPKLLIQFQNNGVVDDSQLPKDRFSAERLKGVDSTLKIQPAKLEDSAVYLCASVYGNTEAFFGQGTRLTVV.